This passage covers 13 T cell receptor beta chains from one sample sequenced in a study of blood T cell repertoires in COVID-19 (dated by TCRdb to between 2020 and 2021). The library was prepared using the immunoSEQ multiplex PCR assay. TCRdb mirrors the immuneACCESS table, restricted to in-frame sequences. Some clones are absent from its copies; in checked studies, under half trace to an unresolved V gene, and the reason for the others is unknown. Within this sample are roughly 250,000 clones, with around 82% of them counted one time only. Nearly 5% of the sample is in the top ten clones. The specimen sequenced was peripheral blood. The receptors derive from a woman older than 75 with active or convalescent COVID-19.

This chain connects TRBV6-1 to TRBJ2-3; TRBD2 matches 10 bases. CDR1 is MNHNS and CDR2 is SASEGT in the germline V gene. This CDR3 comprises 19 residues. After removal of 1 base from V and 4 bases from J, the junction contained 14 bases not matched to a gene. CDR3 coding DNA: TGTGCCAGCAGTGAAGGAGCTAGCGGGAGAAGGTCGGGCGCAGATACGCAGTATTTT. Amino acids: CASSEGASGRRSGADTQYF.

V usage is TRBV18 and J usage is TRBJ2-4; TRBD1 matches at 9 bases. The germline CDR1 and CDR2 sequences are KGHSH and LQKENI. V lost 2 bases to trimming and J lost 7 bases; unmatched junction nucleotides: 6. The CDR3 runs to 15 residues. This CDR3 is CASSPWIQGANIQYF. The CDR3 DNA reads TGTGCCAGCTCACCATGGATACAGGGGGCGAACATTCAGTACTTC.

The chain is built from TRBV5-4 and TRBJ2-7, with TRBD1 as a possible D gene (5 bases). The length of the CDR3 is 15 residues. With 4 bases removed from V and 0 bases from J, the gap between germline ends came to 14 bases. CDR1 is SGHNT and CDR2 is YYREEE in the germline V gene (reference sequence). The CDR3 DNA follows: TGTGCCAGCAGCCCCGGACAAAAGAGCTCCTACGAGCAGTACTTC. Its protein product is CASSPGQKSSYEQYF.

This clone has a handful of counts. The chain uses TRBV7-2 and TRBJ1-5, with D possibly TRBD1 on 6 matching bases. The V and J ends lost 1 base and 5 bases respectively, with 12 bases between them. The CDR3 loop spans 15 amino acids. Germline-derived CDR1 and CDR2 are SGHTA and FQGNSA. The CDR3 region has the DNA TGTGCCAGCAGCTTAGTCGGGGGGGCTGATCAGCCCCAGCATTTT. Translated, it gives CASSLVGGADQPQHF.

The rearrangement joins TRBV6-6 to TRBJ2-1, with D maybe TRBD2 (5 bases). Germline CDR1 reads MNHNY; CDR2 reads SVGAGI (reference sequence). There are 14 residues in the CDR3. Trimming removed 5 bases at V and 0 bases at J, with 8 bases between. The CDR3 DNA follows: TGTGCCAGCAGTCCGCTAGCCTCCTACAATGAGCAGTTCTTC. Protein: CASSPLASYNEQFF.

V and J are TRBV5-1 and TRBJ2-3; TRBD2 matches at 13 bases. After removal of 0 bases from V and 6 bases from J, the junction contained 7 bases not matched to a gene. Looked up from germline, CDR1 is SGHRS and CDR2 is YFSETQ. The CDR3 sequence is 17 residues long. The chain's CDR3 is CASSLAGTSGIFDTQYF. The CDR3 bases are TGCGCCAGCAGCTTGGCTGGGACTAGCGGGATATTCGATACGCAGTATTTT. Based on the CDR3 plus reference TRBV5-1 and TRBJ2-3, the full variable domain is KAGVTQTPRYLIKTRGQQVTLSCSPISGHRSVSWYQQTPGQGLQFLFEYFSETQRNKGNFPGRFSGRQFSNSRSEMNVSTLELGDSALYLCASSLAGTSGIFDTQYFGPGTRLTVL.

This rearrangement joins TRBV9 to TRBJ1-2, with D possibly TRBD1 on 6 matching bases. Trimming took off 3 bases at V and 5 bases at J, with 20 bases between the two ends. This CDR3 is 16 amino acids long. Germline lookup yields CDR1 SGDLS and CDR2 YYNGEE. The CDR3 reads CASSETPGAGEYGYTF. CDR3 nucleotide sequence: TGTGCCAGCAGCGAGACCCCTGGTGCAGGGGAATATGGCTACACCTTC.

The chain is built from TRBV6-5 and TRBJ1-1; 7 bases align to TRBD1. The V gene end was trimmed by 6 bases and the J gene end by 5 bases; junction bases not matched to a gene: 6. This CDR3 is 13 amino acids long. Germline V CDR1 and CDR2: MNHEY, SVGAGI. The CDR3 reads CASRGTVITEAFF. For the CDR3, the DNA is TGTGCCAGCAGGGGGACAGTCATAACTGAAGCTTTCTTT.

As for this clone: Different DNA sequences within this sample yield the same CDR3. This sequence joins TRBV4-1 and TRBJ1-1, with a weak D call TRBD1 (5 bases). The CDR3 covers 15 residues. The V gene's germline CDR1 is MGHRA and CDR2 YSYEKL. V lost 0 bases to trimming and J lost 3 bases, with 11 bases between them. The CDR3 loop reads CASSQDWRGDTEAFF. The CDR3 coding sequence is TGCGCCAGCAGCCAAGATTGGAGGGGTGACACTGAAGCTTTCTTT.

This clone was counted only a few times. The rearrangement links TRBV10-3 to TRBJ1-5; D is ambiguous. From germline, CDR1 is ENHRY and CDR2 SYGVKD. Trimming cost V 0 bases and J 5 bases, with 8 bases left between them. This CDR3 comprises 14 residues. This CDR3 is CAISESGGDQPQHF. DNA of the CDR3: TGTGCCATCAGTGAGTCGGGCGGGGATCAGCCCCAGCATTTT.

The chain has TRBV7-9 and TRBJ2-3; D is unresolved. Germline V gives CDR1 SEHNR, CDR2 FQNEAQ (reference sequence). CDR3 size: 13 residues. V dropped 4 bases and J dropped 6 bases, with 11 bases sitting between them. The CDR3 reads CASSWASHDTQYF. CDR3 coding DNA: TGTGCCAGCAGCTGGGCCTCCCATGATACGCAGTATTTT.

The genes are TRBV2 and TRBJ1-1; perhaps TRBD1 as D (5 bases). Germline V gene data show CDR1 as SNHLY and CDR2 as FYNNEI. The germline V and J ends were trimmed by 6 bases and 2 bases, with 13 bases remaining between them. This CDR3 is 14 amino acids long. The DNA for the CDR3 is TGTGCCAGCAGCGGCAGGGCGATCAACACTGAAGCTTTCTTT. Translated, it gives CASSGRAINTEAFF.

V usage is TRBV10-1 and J usage is TRBJ1-6; weak D call: TRBD1 (5 bases). Germline CDR1 reads WNHNN; CDR2 reads SYGVQD (reference sequence). This CDR3 has 15 residues. V was cut by 0 bases and J by 5 bases, with 8 bases left in between. CDR3 sequence (DNA): TGCGCCAGCAGTGAGTCGGTGACAGATAATTCACCCCTCCACTTT. Residues: CASSESVTDNSPLHF.